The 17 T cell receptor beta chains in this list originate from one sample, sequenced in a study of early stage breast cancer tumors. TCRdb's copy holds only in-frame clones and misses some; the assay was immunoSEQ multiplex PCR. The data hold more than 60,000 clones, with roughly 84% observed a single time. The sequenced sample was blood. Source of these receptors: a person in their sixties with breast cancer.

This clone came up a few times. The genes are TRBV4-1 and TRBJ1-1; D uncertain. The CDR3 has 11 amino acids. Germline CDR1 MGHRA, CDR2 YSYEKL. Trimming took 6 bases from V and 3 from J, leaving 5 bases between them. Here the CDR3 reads CASRRDTEAFF. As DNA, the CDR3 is TGCGCCAGCAGGCGGGACACTGAAGCTTTCTTT.

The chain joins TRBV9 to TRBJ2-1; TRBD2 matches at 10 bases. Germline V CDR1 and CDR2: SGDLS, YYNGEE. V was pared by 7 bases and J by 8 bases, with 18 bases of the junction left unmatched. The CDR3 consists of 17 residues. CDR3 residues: CASGSLSLAGGLDEQFF. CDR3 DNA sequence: TGTGCCAGCGGATCCCTCTCATTAGCGGGGGGTCTCGATGAGCAGTTCTTC. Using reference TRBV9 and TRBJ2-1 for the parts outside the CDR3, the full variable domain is DSGVTQTPKHLITATGQRVTLRCSPRSGDLSVYWYQQSLDQGLQFLIQYYNGEERAKGNILERFSAQQFPDLHSELNLSSLELGDSALYFCASGSLSLAGGLDEQFFGPGTRLTVL.

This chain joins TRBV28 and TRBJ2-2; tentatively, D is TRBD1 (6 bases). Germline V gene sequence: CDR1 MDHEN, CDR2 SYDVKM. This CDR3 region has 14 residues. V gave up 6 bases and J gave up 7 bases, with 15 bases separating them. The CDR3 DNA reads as TGTGCCAGCAGATTCGCAGGGGAAGGCGGGGAGCTGTTTTTT. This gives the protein CASRFAGEGGELFF.

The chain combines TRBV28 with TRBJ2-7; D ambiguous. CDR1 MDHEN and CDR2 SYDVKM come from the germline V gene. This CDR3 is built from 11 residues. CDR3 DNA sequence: TGTGTCACCAGCACCGGAGACGAGCAGTACTTC. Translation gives CVTSTGDEQYF.

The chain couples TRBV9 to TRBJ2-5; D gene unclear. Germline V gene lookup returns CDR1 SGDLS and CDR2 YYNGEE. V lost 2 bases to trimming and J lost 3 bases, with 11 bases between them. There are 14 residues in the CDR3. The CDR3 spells CASSVYFTEETQYF. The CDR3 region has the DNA TGTGCCAGCAGCGTTTATTTTACGGAAGAGACCCAGTACTTC.

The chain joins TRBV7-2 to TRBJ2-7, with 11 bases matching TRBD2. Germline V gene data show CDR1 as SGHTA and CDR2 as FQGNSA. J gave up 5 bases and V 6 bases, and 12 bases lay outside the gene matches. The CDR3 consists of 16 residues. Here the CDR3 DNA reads TGTGCCAGCAGTCTCCAGGGTAGCGGGAGGGTCCACGAGCAGTACTTC. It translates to CASSLQGSGRVHEQYF.

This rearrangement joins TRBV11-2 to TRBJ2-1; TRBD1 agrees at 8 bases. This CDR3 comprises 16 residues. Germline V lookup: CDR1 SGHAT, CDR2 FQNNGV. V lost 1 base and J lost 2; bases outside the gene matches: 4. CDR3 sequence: CASSLGTGGPYNEQFF. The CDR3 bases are TGTGCCAGCAGCTTAGGCACAGGGGGGCCCTACAATGAGCAGTTCTTC. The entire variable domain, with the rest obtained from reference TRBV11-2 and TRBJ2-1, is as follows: EAGVAQSPRYKIIEKRQSVAFWCNPISGHATLYWYQQILGQGPKLLIQFQNNGVVDDSQLPKDRFSAERLKGVDSTLKIQPAKLEDSAVYLCASSLGTGGPYNEQFFGPGTRLTVL.

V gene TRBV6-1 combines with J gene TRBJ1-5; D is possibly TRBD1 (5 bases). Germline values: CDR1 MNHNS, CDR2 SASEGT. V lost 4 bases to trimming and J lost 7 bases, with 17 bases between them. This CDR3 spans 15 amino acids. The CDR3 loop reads CASSAEGQGRQPQHF. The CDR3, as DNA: TGTGCCAGCAGTGCCGAAGGTCAGGGAAGGCAGCCCCAGCATTTT.

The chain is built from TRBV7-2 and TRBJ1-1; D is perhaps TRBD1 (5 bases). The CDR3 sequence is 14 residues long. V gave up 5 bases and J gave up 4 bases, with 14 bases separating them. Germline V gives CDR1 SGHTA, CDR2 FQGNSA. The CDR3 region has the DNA TGTGCCAGCAGCACTCCGGGGAGGGGCACTGAAGCTTTCTTT. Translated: CASSTPGRGTEAFF. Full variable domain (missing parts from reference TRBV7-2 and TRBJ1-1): GAGVSQSPSNKVTEKGKDVELRCDPISGHTALYWYRQSLGQGLEFLIYFQGNSAPDKSGLPSDRFSAERTGGSVSTLTIQRTQQEDSAVYLCASSTPGRGTEAFFGQGTRLTVV.

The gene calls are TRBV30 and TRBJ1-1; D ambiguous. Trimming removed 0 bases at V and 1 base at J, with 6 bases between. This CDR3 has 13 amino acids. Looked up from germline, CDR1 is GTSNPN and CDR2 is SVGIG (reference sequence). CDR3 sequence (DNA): TGTGCCTGGAGTGTGCGGAAGAACACTGAAGCTTTCTTT. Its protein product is CAWSVRKNTEAFF. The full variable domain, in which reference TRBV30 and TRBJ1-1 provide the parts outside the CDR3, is SQTIHQWPATLVQPVGSPLSLECTVEGTSNPNLYWYRQAAGRGLQLLFYSVGIGQISSEVPQNLSASRPQDRQFILSSKKLLLSDSGFYLCAWSVRKNTEAFFGQGTRLTVV.

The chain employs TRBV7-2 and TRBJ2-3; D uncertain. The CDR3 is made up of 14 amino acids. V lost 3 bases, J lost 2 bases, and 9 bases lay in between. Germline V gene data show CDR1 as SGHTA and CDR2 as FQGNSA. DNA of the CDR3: TGTGCCAGCAGCTTCGGCTCAGACACAGATACGCAGTATTTT. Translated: CASSFGSDTDTQYF.

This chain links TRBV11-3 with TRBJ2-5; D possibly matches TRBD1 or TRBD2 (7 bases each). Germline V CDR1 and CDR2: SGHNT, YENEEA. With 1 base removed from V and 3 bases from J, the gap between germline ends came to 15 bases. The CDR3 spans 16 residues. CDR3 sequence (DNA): TGTGCCAGCAGCTTAGGATTGGCAGGGGGGGAAGAGACCCAGTACTTC. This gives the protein CASSLGLAGGEETQYF.

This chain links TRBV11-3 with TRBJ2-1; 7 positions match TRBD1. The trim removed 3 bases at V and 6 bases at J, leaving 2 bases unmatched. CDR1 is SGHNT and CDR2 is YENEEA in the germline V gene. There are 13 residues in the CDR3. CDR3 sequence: CASSLTGFNEQFF. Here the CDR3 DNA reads TGTGCCAGCAGCTTGACAGGGTTCAATGAGCAGTTCTTC.

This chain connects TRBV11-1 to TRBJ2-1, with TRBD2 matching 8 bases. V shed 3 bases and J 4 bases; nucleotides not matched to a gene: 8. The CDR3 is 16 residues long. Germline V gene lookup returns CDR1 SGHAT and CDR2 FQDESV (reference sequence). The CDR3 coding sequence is TGTGCCAGCAGCTTGGGGGTTAGCGGGACTTACAATGAGCAGTTCTTC. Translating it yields CASSLGVSGTYNEQFF.

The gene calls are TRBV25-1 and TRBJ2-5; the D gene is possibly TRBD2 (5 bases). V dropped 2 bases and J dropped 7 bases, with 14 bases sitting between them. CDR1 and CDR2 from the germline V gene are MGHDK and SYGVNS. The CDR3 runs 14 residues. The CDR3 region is CASSETRTLGTQYF. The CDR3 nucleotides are TGTGCCAGCAGTGAAACTAGAACATTAGGGACCCAGTACTTC.

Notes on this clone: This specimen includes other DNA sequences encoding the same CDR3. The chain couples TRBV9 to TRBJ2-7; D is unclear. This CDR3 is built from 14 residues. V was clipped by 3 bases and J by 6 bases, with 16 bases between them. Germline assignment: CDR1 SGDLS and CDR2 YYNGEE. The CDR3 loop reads CASSETAGTGEQYF. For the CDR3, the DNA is TGTGCCAGCAGCGAGACCGCCGGAACGGGCGAGCAGTACTTC. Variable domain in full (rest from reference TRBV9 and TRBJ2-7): DSGVTQTPKHLITATGQRVTLRCSPRSGDLSVYWYQQSLDQGLQFLIQYYNGEERAKGNILERFSAQQFPDLHSELNLSSLELGDSALYFCASSETAGTGEQYFGPGTRLTVT.

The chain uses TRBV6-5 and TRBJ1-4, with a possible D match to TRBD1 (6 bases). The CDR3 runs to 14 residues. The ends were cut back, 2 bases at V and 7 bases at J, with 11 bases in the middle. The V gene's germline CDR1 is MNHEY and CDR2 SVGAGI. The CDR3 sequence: CASSYGGPGEKLFF. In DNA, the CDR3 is TGTGCCAGCAGTTACGGGGGGCCAGGTGAAAAACTGTTTTTT.